Shown below are 29 T cell receptor beta chains from a single sample sequenced in a study of shared clonotypes between healthy human individuals. The naive CD8 population came from CD45RO-negative cells selected for CCR7, without terminally differentiated effector memory CD45RA+ cells. The repertoire was sequenced with immunoSEQ multiplex PCR; TCRdb's copy has only in-frame clones and lacks some. The sample has hundreds of thousands of clones; approximately 95% are singletons. What was sequenced was naive CD8+ T cells sorted from blood. The receptors stem from a woman aged 25 to 39 in good health.

The V and J genes are TRBV5-4 and TRBJ2-4; TRBD1 aligns across 8 bases. The V gene end was trimmed by 4 bases and the J gene end by 8 bases; junction bases not matched to a gene: 5. Germline V lookup: CDR1 SGHNT, CDR2 YYREEE (reference sequence). The CDR3 spans 13 residues. CDR3 DNA sequence: TGTGCCAGCAGCGAGGACAGGGAAGACATTCAGTACTTC. This gives the protein CASSEDREDIQYF.

This sequence joins TRBV19 and TRBJ2-5; 7 bases align to TRBD2. Unmatched junction bases numbered 11, after V lost 3 bases and J lost 1 base. Germline CDR1 reads LNHDA; CDR2 reads SQIVND (reference sequence). This CDR3 comprises 17 residues. The CDR3 DNA sequence: TGTGCCAGTAGTATGGGGGAACTAGCGATAACCCAAGAGACCCAGTACTTC. This codes for CASSMGELAITQETQYF. The entire variable domain, with the rest obtained from reference TRBV19 and TRBJ2-5, is as follows: DGGITQSPKYLFRKEGQNVTLSCEQNLNHDAMYWYRQDPGQGLRLIYYSQIVNDFQKGDIAEGYSVSREKKESFPLTVTSAQKNPTAFYLCASSMGELAITQETQYFGPGTRLLVL.

This chain joins TRBV9 and TRBJ2-5; the match to TRBD1 covers 9 bases. The assigned J gene may be wrong: the sequence end matches TRBJ2-7 better. Per the germline V gene, CDR1 is SGDLS and CDR2 is YYNGEE. CDR3 length: 14 amino acids. CDR3 region: CASSEDRGSYEQYF. CDR3 in DNA: TGTGCCAGCAGCGAGGACAGGGGTTCCTACGAGCAGTACTTC.

The V and J genes are TRBV27 and TRBJ1-5; 7 bases agree with TRBD1. V trimming: 8 bases; J trimming: 4 bases; junction bases outside the gene matches: 2. Germline CDR1 MNHEY, CDR2 SMNVEV (reference sequence). CDR3 size: 12 residues. CDR3 region: CASGQVNQPQHF. DNA for the CDR3: TGTGCCAGCGGACAGGTAAATCAGCCCCAGCATTTT.

This sequence joins TRBV7-2 and TRBJ2-7, with D perhaps TRBD2 (6 bases). Trimming shortened V by 3 bases and J by 3 bases, and 12 bases separated the two germline ends. Germline assignment: CDR1 SGHTA and CDR2 FQGNSA. CDR3 length equals 14 residues. The CDR3 spells CASSFPGVGYEQYF. CDR3 coding DNA: TGTGCCAGCAGCTTTCCGGGAGTGGGCTACGAGCAGTACTTC.

The chain links TRBV28 to TRBJ2-7; D remains unclear. This CDR3 contains 12 residues. CDR1 is MDHEN, CDR2 SYDVKM, per germline. V was trimmed by 3 bases and J by 3 bases, leaving 6 bases between them. The CDR3 DNA sequence: TGTGCCAGCAGTTTGCATATCTACGAGCAGTACTTC. Its translation is CASSLHIYEQYF.

The chain's CDR3 is CASSLVPAGQGYEQYF. The CDR3 bases are TGTGCCAGCAGCTTAGTACCGGCGGGACAGGGCTACGAGCAGTACTTC. The chain joins TRBV7-6 to TRBJ2-7; 9 bases line up with TRBD1. The trim removed 1 base at V and 3 bases at J, leaving 7 bases unmatched. Germline CDR1 is SGHVS and CDR2 is FNYEAQ. This CDR3 is 16 amino acids long.

With regard to this clone: Other DNA sequences of this sample code for an identical CDR3. The J gene is TRBJ2-7, the V gene TRBV7-9, with a weak D call TRBD2 (6 bases). Germline values: CDR1 SEHNR, CDR2 FQNEAQ (reference sequence). The CDR3 covers 14 residues. The V and J ends lost 1 base and 3 bases respectively, with 10 bases between them. Here the CDR3 DNA reads TGTGCCAGCAGCTTAGTGGGGGGTGGCTACGAGCAGTACTTC. Its translation is CASSLVGGGYEQYF.

This clone came up once. The V gene is TRBV7-9, the J gene TRBJ2-1; D might be TRBD2 (6 bases). The CDR3 has 11 residues. V was clipped by 5 bases and J by 10 bases, with 9 bases between them. Germline loops: CDR1 SEHNR, CDR2 FQNEAQ (reference sequence). CDR3 bases: TGTGCCAGCAGCAATAGCGGAGAGCAGTTCTTC. Its translation: CASSNSGEQFF.

The V gene is TRBV9, the J gene TRBJ2-1; 12 bases are a match to TRBD1. V was clipped by 0 bases and J by 9 bases; unmatched bases: 4. Germline CDR1 is SGDLS and CDR2 is YYNGEE. The CDR3 sequence is 15 residues long. The CDR3 reads CASSVAGTGGIEQFF. The DNA of the CDR3 is TGTGCCAGCAGCGTAGCTGGGACAGGGGGCATTGAGCAGTTCTTC.

The CDR3 nucleotides are TGTGCCAGCAGTACTTCCGCCGGGTCGGACTCCTACAATGAGCAGTTCTTC. Its protein is CASSTSAGSDSYNEQFF. This rearrangement joins TRBV28 to TRBJ2-1; D gene unclear. The CDR3 runs to 17 residues. CDR1 and CDR2 from the germline V gene are MDHEN and SYDVKM. Trimming took off 5 bases at V and 0 bases at J, with 17 bases between the two ends.

The gene calls are TRBV27 and TRBJ2-1; D is unresolved. CDR3 length: 13 residues. Germline V CDR1 and CDR2: MNHEY, SMNVEV (reference sequence). Trimming left V 2 bases short and J 7 bases short, with 9 bases between. In DNA, the CDR3 is TGTGCCAGCAGTTTACTGTCCGTTAATGAGCAGTTCTTC. It specifies CASSLLSVNEQFF.

The CDR3 loop is CASSYWGSDSTEAFF. The CDR3, as DNA: TGTGCCAGCAGTTACTGGGGCAGCGACTCCACTGAAGCTTTCTTT. The rearrangement uses TRBV6-6 and TRBJ1-1, with D possibly being TRBD1 (5 bases). V dropped 1 base and J dropped 4 bases, with 13 bases sitting between them. Germline V gene data show CDR1 as MNHNY and CDR2 as SVGAGI (reference sequence). The CDR3 loop spans 15 amino acids.

The chain uses TRBV5-1 and TRBJ2-7; 11 nucleotides agree with TRBD2. This CDR3 has 14 residues. Germline V lookup: CDR1 SGHRS, CDR2 YFSETQ. The V and J ends lost 3 bases and 4 bases, in that order; junction bases with no gene match: 3. Written as DNA, the CDR3 is TGCGCCAGCAGCTCGACTAGCGGGATGTACGAGCAGTACTTC. It specifies CASSSTSGMYEQYF.

The chain is built from TRBV28 and TRBJ2-5; a weak D match, TRBD1 (5 bases). Germline V CDR1 and CDR2: MDHEN, SYDVKM. The CDR3 totals 14 residues. Trimming shortened V by 4 bases and J by 4 bases, and 13 bases separated the two germline ends. CDR3 nucleotide sequence: TGTGCCAGCAGTTCCAGGGTGTTTTCAGAGACCCAGTACTTC. Protein: CASSSRVFSETQYF.

The chain combines TRBV5-6 with TRBJ2-1; 8 bases fit TRBD1. V was clipped by 4 bases and J by 5 bases; unmatched bases: 5. Germline lookup yields CDR1 SGHDT and CDR2 YYEEEE. This CDR3 contains 14 residues. The CDR3 DNA reads as TGTGCCAGCAGCCCCGGGACAGGTCACAATGAGCAGTTCTTC. It specifies CASSPGTGHNEQFF.

The CDR3 reads CASSLLRVAGDYEQYF. The CDR3 nucleotides are TGTGCCAGCAGCTTACTGAGAGTAGCGGGAGACTACGAGCAGTACTTC. J is TRBJ2-7 and V is TRBV7-9; TRBD2 matches at 9 bases. J gave up 3 bases and V 2 bases, and 8 bases lay outside the gene matches. Germline V gives CDR1 SEHNR, CDR2 FQNEAQ (reference sequence). This CDR3 region has 16 residues.

This clone was picked up one time. The chain is built from TRBV11-2 and TRBJ2-1; D is perhaps TRBD2 (5 bases). This CDR3 contains 15 residues. The V gene lost 0 bases and the J gene lost 3 bases, with 9 bases spanning the gap. Germline-derived CDR1 and CDR2 are SGHAT and FQNNGV. DNA of the CDR3: TGTGCCAGCAGCTTAGAGGGAGCTGGCTACAATGAGCAGTTCTTC. Its translation is CASSLEGAGYNEQFF.

The gene calls are TRBV19 and TRBJ2-1, with TRBD2 as a possible D gene (7 bases). This CDR3 region has 16 residues. Trimming pared 4 bases from V and 2 bases from J, leaving 15 bases between. Per the germline V gene, CDR1 is LNHDA and CDR2 is SQIVND (reference sequence). CDR3 sequence reads: CASSTLGGGAYNEQFF. The CDR3 DNA sequence: TGTGCCAGTAGTACTTTAGGGGGAGGGGCCTACAATGAGCAGTTCTTC.

The rearrangement uses TRBV29-1 and TRBJ2-7; D gene ambiguous. The CDR3 length is 11 residues. V gave up 6 bases and J gave up 7 bases, with 13 bases separating them. Germline lookup yields CDR1 SQVTM and CDR2 ANQGSEA. The CDR3 DNA follows: TGCAGCGTGCCGGGCCCGAGAGAGCAGTACTTC. It yields the protein CSVPGPREQYF.

The rearrangement joins TRBV28 to TRBJ1-5; D remains ambiguous. Between the trimmed V and J ends, which lost 6 bases and 7 bases, there was a span of 16 bases. The germline CDR1 and CDR2 sequences are MDHEN and SYDVKM. This CDR3 is 14 amino acids long. CDR3 residues: CASSIVAGLQPQHF. In DNA, the CDR3 is TGTGCCAGCAGCATTGTCGCGGGGTTACAGCCCCAGCATTTT.

V and J are TRBV6-5 and TRBJ2-5, with a possible D match to TRBD2 (6 bases). Germline V gene data show CDR1 as MNHEY and CDR2 as SVGAGI. The CDR3 is 14 amino acids. V was clipped by 5 bases and J by 5 bases, with 15 bases between them. CDR3 protein: CASSMEGRRETQYF. The CDR3 bases are TGTGCCAGCAGTATGGAGGGCCGGCGGGAGACCCAGTACTTC.

The table lists this clone with a count of one. This chain links TRBV5-4 with TRBJ1-5, with D maybe TRBD1 (5 bases). CDR1 and CDR2 from the germline V gene are SGHNT and YYREEE (reference sequence). Trimming cost V 0 bases and J 6 bases, with 13 bases left between them. The CDR3 spans 15 residues. DNA of the CDR3: TGTGCCAGCAGCTTGGACCCGGGGCTGGCTCAGCCCCAGCATTTT. This encodes CASSLDPGLAQPQHF.

This chain links TRBV29-1 with TRBJ2-7; no firm D call. There are 14 residues in the CDR3. CDR1 and CDR2 (germline): SQVTM, ANQGSEA. V was trimmed by 4 bases and J by 7 bases, leaving 20 bases between them. The DNA of the CDR3 is TGCAGCGTTGTTGGCGGTGGAGCAGTGGATGAGCAGTACTTC. This translates into CSVVGGGAVDEQYF.

The gene calls are TRBV30 and TRBJ1-5, with 7 bases fitting TRBD1. Germline CDR1 and CDR2: GTSNPN and SVGIG (reference sequence). The V gene end was trimmed by 5 bases and the J gene end by 6 bases; junction bases not matched to a gene: 7. The CDR3 contains 13 residues. CDR3 in DNA: TGTGCCTGGCAAGACAGGGTAGGTCAGCCCCAGCATTTT. This sequence encodes CAWQDRVGQPQHF.

This rearrangement joins TRBV19 to TRBJ1-1; D may be TRBD1 (5 bases). Looked up from germline, CDR1 is LNHDA and CDR2 is SQIVND (reference sequence). Trimming left V 1 base short and J 0 bases short, with 9 bases between. The CDR3 extends over 15 amino acids. CDR3 coding DNA: TGTGCCAGTAGTATAGCACCACAGGTGAACACTGAAGCTTTCTTT. Translating it yields CASSIAPQVNTEAFF.

On this clone: This same CDR3 is encoded by further DNA sequences in the sample. V is TRBV28 and J is TRBJ2-7; the match to TRBD2 covers 7 bases. Looked up from germline, CDR1 is MDHEN and CDR2 is SYDVKM. Unmatched junction bases numbered 2, after V lost 1 base and J lost 2 bases. The CDR3 covers 14 residues. The CDR3 loop reads CASSLSGLAYEQYF. CDR3 DNA sequence: TGTGCCAGCAGTTTATCCGGACTAGCCTACGAGCAGTACTTC.

This chain uses TRBV28 with TRBJ2-3, with a tentative D call TRBD2 (5 bases). The CDR3 loop spans 15 amino acids. Trimming removed 3 bases at V and 0 bases at J, with 10 bases between. The germline V gene encodes CDR1 MDHEN and CDR2 SYDVKM. The CDR3: CASSFAGRSTDTQYF. Here the CDR3 DNA reads TGTGCCAGCAGTTTTGCGGGTAGAAGCACAGATACGCAGTATTTT.

The table lists this clone with a count of one. The J gene is TRBJ2-5, the V gene TRBV7-8, with D unresolved. The J call may be wrong; the DNA end is better matched by TRBJ2-7. This CDR3 region has 15 residues. Germline V gives CDR1 SGHVS, CDR2 FQNEAQ. In DNA, the CDR3 is TGTGCCAGCAGCTTAACACAGTCGAGCTCCTACGAGCAGTACTTC. Translating it yields CASSLTQSSSYEQYF.